This T cell receptor beta chain was recorded in a study of cytomegalovirus exposure and HLA in healthy donors. CDR3 length: 15 residues. Germline V gene lookup returns CDR1 MNHNY and CDR2 SVGAGI (reference sequence). V trimming: 4 bases; J trimming: 5 bases; junction bases outside the gene matches: 7. PCR used 60 Vbeta primers and 13 Jbeta primers. Repertoires were generated with immunoSEQ multiplex PCR, while TCRdb's copy carries only in-frame clones and drops some. The table lists about 160,000 clones, approximately 80% of them singletons, with 4.3% in the top ten. Regarding the study as a whole: Using a false discovery rate of 0.05, a later analysis showed that some 16,000 TCR beta sequences were associated with HLA alleles.

Note on this clone: Its antigen is not known.

This clonotype was sampled from a man aged 40-49 years in good health and CMV-seronegative. Input material: PBMCs. V and J are TRBV6-6 and TRBJ1-2, with 10 bases fitting TRBD1. In DNA, the CDR3 is TGTGCCAGCAGTTTCTCCGGGACAGGGGTATATGGCTACACCTTC. It specifies CASSFSGTGVYGYTF.